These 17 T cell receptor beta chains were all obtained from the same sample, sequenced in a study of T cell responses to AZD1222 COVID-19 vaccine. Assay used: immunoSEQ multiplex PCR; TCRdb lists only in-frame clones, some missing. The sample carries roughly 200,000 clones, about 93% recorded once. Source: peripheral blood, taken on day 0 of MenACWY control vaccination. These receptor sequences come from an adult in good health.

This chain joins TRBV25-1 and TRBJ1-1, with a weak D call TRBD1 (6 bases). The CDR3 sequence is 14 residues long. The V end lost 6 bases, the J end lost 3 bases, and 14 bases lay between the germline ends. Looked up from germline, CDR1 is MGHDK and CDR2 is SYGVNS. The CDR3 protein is CASRPGAGYTEAFF. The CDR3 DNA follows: TGTGCCAGCAGACCGGGGGCCGGTTACACTGAAGCTTTCTTT.

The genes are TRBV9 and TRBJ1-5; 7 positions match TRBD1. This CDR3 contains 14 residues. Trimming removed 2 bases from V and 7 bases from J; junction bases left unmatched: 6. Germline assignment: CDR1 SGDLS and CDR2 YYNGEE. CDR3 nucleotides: TGTGCCAGCAGCGTTGGGGACAGAATGCAGCCCCAGCATTTT. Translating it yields CASSVGDRMQPQHF. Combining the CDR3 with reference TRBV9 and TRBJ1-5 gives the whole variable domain DSGVTQTPKHLITATGQRVTLRCSPRSGDLSVYWYQQSLDQGLQFLIQYYNGEERAKGNILERFSAQQFPDLHSELNLSSLELGDSALYFCASSVGDRMQPQHFGDGTRLSIL.

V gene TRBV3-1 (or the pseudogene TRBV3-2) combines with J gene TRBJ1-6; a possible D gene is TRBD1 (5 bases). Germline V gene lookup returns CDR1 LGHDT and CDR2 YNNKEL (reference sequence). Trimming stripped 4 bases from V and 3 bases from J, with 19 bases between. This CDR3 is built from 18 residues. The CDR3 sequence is CASSRRSQGSLYNSPLHF. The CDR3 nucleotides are TGTGCCAGCAGCCGCCGGAGCCAGGGCTCCCTCTATAATTCACCCCTCCACTTT.

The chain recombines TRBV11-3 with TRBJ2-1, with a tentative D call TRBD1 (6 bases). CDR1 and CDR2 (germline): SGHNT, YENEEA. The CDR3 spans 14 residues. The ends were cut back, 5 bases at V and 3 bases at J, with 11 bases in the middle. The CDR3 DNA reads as TGTGCCAGCAGCCGCTCCAGGGGCTACAATGAGCAGTTCTTC. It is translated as CASSRSRGYNEQFF.

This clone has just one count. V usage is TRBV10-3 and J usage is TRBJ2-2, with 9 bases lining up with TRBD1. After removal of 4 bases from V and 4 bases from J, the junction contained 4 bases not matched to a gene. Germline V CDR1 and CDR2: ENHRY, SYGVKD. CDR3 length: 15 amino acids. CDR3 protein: CAISGTGAGTGELFF. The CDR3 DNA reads TGTGCCATCAGTGGGACAGGGGCAGGCACCGGGGAGCTGTTTTTT.

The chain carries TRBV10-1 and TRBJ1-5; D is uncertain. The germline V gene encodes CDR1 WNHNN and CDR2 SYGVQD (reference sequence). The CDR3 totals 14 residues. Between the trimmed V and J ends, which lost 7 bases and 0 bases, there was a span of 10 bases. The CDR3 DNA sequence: TGCGCCAGCAAGAAACATTATAGCAATCAGCCCCAGCATTTT. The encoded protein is CASKKHYSNQPQHF.

The CDR3, as DNA: TGTGCCAGCAGCTTATCTCAGGGACATGAGCAGTTCTTC. This sequence encodes CASSLSQGHEQFF. This chain connects TRBV9 to TRBJ2-1; TRBD1 or TRBD2 may be the D gene (5 bases each). With 4 bases removed from V and 8 bases from J, the gap between germline ends came to 13 bases. Germline loops: CDR1 SGDLS, CDR2 YYNGEE. This CDR3 has 13 residues. The full variable domain, its missing parts supplied by reference TRBV9 and TRBJ2-1, is DSGVTQTPKHLITATGQRVTLRCSPRSGDLSVYWYQQSLDQGLQFLIQYYNGEERAKGNILERFSAQQFPDLHSELNLSSLELGDSALYFCASSLSQGHEQFFGPGTRLTVL.

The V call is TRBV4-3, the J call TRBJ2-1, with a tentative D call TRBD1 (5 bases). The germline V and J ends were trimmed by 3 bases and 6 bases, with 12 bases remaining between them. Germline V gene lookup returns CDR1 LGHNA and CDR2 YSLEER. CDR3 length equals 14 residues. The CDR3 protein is CASSHSQGINEQFF. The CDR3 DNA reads TGCGCCAGCAGCCATTCTCAGGGAATCAATGAGCAGTTCTTC.

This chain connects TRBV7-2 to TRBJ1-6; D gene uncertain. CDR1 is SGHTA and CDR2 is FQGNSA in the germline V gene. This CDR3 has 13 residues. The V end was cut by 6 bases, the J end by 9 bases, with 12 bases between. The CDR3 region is CASRDGSISPLHF. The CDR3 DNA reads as TGTGCCAGCAGAGATGGGAGTATTTCACCCCTCCACTTT.

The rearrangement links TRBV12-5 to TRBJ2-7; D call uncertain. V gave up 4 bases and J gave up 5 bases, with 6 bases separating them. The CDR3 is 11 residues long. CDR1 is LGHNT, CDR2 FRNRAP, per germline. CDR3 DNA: TGTGCTAGTGGTTCCTGGAACGAGCAGTACTTC. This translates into CASGSWNEQYF.

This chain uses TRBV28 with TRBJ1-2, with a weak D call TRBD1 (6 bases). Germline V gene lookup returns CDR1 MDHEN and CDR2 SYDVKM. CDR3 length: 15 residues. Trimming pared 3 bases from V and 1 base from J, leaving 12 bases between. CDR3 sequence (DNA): TGTGCCAGCAGTTTCAGACAGGTCTTTAACTATGGCTACACCTTC. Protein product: CASSFRQVFNYGYTF.

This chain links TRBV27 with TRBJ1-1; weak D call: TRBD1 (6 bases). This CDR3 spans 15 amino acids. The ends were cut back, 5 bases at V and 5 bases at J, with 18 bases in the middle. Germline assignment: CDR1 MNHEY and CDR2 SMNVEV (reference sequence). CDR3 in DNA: TGTGCCAGCAGTACCGACAGGCGAGGGACGACTGAAGCTTTCTTT. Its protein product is CASSTDRRGTTEAFF.

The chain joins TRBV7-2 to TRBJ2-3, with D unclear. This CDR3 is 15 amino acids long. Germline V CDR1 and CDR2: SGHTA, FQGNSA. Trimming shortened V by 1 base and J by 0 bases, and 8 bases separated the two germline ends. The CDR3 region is CASSLVGTSTDTQYF. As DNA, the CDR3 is TGTGCCAGCAGCTTAGTGGGCACGAGCACAGATACGCAGTATTTT.

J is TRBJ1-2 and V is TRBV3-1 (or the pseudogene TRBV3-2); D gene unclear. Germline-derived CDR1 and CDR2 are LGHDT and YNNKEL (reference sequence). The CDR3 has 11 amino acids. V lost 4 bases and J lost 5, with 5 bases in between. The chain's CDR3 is CASSRGYGYTF. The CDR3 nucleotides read TGTGCCAGCAGCCGTGGGTATGGCTACACCTTC.

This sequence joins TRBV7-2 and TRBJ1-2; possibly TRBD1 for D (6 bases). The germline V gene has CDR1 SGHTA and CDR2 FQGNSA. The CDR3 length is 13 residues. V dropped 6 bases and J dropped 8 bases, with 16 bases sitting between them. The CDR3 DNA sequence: TGTGCCAGCAGTCAGGGGCAATTGGAGGGCTACACCTTC. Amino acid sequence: CASSQGQLEGYTF.

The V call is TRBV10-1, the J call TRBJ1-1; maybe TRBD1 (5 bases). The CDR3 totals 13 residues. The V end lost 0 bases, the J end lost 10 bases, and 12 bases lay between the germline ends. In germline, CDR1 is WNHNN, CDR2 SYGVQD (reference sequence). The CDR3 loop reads CASSESGTPGAFF. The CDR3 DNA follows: TGCGCCAGCAGTGAGTCGGGGACCCCCGGAGCTTTCTTT.

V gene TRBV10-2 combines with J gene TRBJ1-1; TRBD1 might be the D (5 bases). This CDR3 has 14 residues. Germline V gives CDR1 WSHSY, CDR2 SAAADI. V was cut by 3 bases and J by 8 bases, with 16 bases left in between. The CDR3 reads CASSESGGHLEAFF. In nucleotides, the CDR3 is TGCGCCAGCAGTGAAAGCGGTGGACACCTGGAAGCTTTCTTT.